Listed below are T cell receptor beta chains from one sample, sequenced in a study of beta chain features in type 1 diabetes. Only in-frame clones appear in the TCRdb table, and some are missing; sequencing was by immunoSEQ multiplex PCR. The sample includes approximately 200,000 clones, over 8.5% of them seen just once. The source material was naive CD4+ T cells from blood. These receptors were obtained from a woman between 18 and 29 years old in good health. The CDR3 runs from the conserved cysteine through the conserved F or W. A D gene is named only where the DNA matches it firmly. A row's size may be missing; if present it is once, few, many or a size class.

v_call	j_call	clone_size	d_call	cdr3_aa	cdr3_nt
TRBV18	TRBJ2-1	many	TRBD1	CASSPTGRGHNEQFF	TGTGCCAGCTCACCGACAGGGAGAGGACACAATGAGCAGTTCTTC
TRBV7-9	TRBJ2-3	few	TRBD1	CASSFRDRGITDTQYF	TGTGCCAGCAGCTTCCGGGACAGGGGGATAACAGATACGCAGTATTTT
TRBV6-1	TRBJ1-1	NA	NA	CASRLTELNTEAFF	TGTGCCAGCAGACTGACAGAGCTCAACACTGAAGCTTTCTTT
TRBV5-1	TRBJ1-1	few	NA	CASSPTTVNTEAFF	TGCGCCAGCAGCCCGACGACAGTGAACACTGAAGCTTTCTTT
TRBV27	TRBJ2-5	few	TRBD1	CASSSLRDSDSLRETQYF	TGTGCCAGCAGTTCCCTCCGGGACAGCGATTCTTTACGAGAGACCCAGTACTTC
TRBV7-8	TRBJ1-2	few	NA	CASSRETGRNNYGYTF	TGTGCCAGCAGCCGAGAGACAGGCAGAAATAACTATGGCTACACCTTC
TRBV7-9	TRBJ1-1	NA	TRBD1	CASSFGQDTEAFF	TGTGCCAGCAGCTTCGGACAGGACACTGAAGCTTTCTTT
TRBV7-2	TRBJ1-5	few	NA	CASSTRQVHQPQHF	TGTGCCAGCAGCACCAGACAGGTTCATCAGCCCCAGCATTTT
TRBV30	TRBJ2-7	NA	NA	CAWSLSPEQYF	TGTGCCTGGAGTCTTTCCCCCGAGCAGTACTTC
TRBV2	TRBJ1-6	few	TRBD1	CASSEETGRSPLHF	TGTGCCAGCAGTGAGGAGACAGGGCGTTCACCCCTCCACTTT
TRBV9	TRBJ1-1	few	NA	CASSVPAGDQNTEAFF	TGTGCCAGCAGCGTGCCGGCAGGGGACCAGAACACTGAAGCTTTCTTT
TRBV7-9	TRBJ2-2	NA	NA	CASSSDRITGELFF	TGTGCCAGCAGCTCCGACAGGATCACCGGGGAGCTGTTTTTT
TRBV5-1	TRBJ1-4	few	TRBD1	CASSLNWGTGEKLFF	TGCGCCAGCAGCTTGAATTGGGGGACAGGCGAAAAACTGTTTTTT
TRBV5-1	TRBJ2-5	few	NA	CASSPTVLQETQYF	TGCGCCAGCAGCCCCACAGTACTCCAAGAGACCCAGTACTTC
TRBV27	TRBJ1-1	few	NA	CASSFGGANTEAFF	TGTGCCAGCAGTTTTGGAGGGGCGAACACTGAAGCTTTCTTT
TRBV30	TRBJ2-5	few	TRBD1	CAWTKTGGEETQYF	TGTGCCTGGACCAAGACAGGGGGCGAAGAGACCCAGTACTTC
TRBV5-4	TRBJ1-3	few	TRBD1	CASSPKDRGTGNTIYF	TGTGCCAGCAGCCCAAAGGACAGGGGAACTGGAAACACCATATATTTT
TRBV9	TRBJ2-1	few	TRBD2	CASRGQREGSSYNEQFF	TGTGCCAGCAGAGGTCAACGGGAGGGGAGCTCCTACAATGAGCAGTTCTTC
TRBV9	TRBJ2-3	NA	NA	CASSPRPLTATTGADTQYF	TGTGCCAGCAGCCCCAGACCGCTGACAGCGACCACAGGCGCAGATACGCAGTATTTT
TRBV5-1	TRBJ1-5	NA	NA	CASSHSGGEHQPQHF	TGCGCCAGCAGCCACTCGGGGGGGGAGCACCAGCCCCAGCATTTT
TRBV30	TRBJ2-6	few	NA	CAWSFTDTSGANVLTF	TGTGCCTGGAGTTTTACAGATACCTCTGGGGCCAACGTCCTGACTTTC
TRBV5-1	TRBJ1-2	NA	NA	CASSLERGHTNDYGYTF	TGCGCCAGCAGCTTGGAGCGGGGACACACAAATGACTATGGCTACACCTTC
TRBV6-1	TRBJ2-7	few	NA	CASSEVSGAEQYF	TGTGCCAGCAGTGAAGTTTCAGGGGCCGAGCAGTACTTC
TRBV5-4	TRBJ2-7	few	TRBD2	CASSGRTSGPTREQYF	TGTGCCAGCAGCGGACGGACTAGCGGACCTACGAGGGAGCAGTACTTC
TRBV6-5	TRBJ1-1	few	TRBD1	CASRLTGSTEAFF	TGTGCCAGCAGATTGACAGGGAGCACTGAAGCTTTCTTT
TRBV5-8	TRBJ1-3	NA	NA	CASSFSRSSGNTIYF	TGTGCCAGCAGCTTCTCTCGGAGCTCTGGAAACACCATATATTTT
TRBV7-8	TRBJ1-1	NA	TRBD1	CASSRDRVSNKEAFF	TGTGCCAGCAGCCGGGACAGGGTGTCGAATAAGGAAGCTTTCTTT
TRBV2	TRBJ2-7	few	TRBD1	CATKTGSSYEQYF	TGTGCCACCAAGACAGGGAGCTCCTACGAGCAGTACTTC
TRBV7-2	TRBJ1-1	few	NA	CASSSGQNTEAFF	TGTGCCAGCAGCTCGGGACAGAACACTGAAGCTTTCTTT
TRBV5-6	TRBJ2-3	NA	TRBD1	CASSFLDRVDTDTQYF	TGTGCCAGCAGCTTTCTGGACAGGGTAGACACAGATACGCAGTATTTT
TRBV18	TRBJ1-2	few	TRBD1	CASSPQGGDAYGYTF	TGTGCCAGCTCACCCCAGGGGGGCGACGCCTATGGCTACACCTTC
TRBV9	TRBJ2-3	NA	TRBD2	CASSSSGGTSTDTQYF	TGTGCCAGCAGCTCGAGCGGGGGGACTAGCACAGATACGCAGTATTTT
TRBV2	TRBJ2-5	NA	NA	CASSITAETQYF	TGTGCCAGCAGCATTACTGCAGAGACCCAGTACTTC
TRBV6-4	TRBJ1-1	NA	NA	CASSEESNTEAFF	TGTGCCAGCAGTGAGGAGAGTAACACTGAAGCTTTCTTT
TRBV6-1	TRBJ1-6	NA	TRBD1	CASRGTVNSPLHF	TGTGCCAGCAGAGGGACAGTTAATTCACCCCTCCACTTT
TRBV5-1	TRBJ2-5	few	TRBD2	CASSLLLAGGAETQYF	TGCGCCAGCAGCTTGCTCCTAGCGGGAGGCGCAGAGACCCAGTACTTC
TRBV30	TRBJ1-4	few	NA	CALTTEVNEKLFF	TGTGCCTTAACCACAGAAGTTAATGAAAAACTGTTTTTT
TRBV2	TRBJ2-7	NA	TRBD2	CASSRGGEGEQYF	TGTGCCAGCAGTCGGGGGGGTGAGGGCGAGCAGTACTTC
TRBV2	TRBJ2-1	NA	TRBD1	CASTGGFYNEQFF	TGTGCCAGCACAGGGGGATTTTACAATGAGCAGTTCTTC
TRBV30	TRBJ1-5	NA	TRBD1	CAWSWARGNQPQHF	TGTGCCTGGAGTTGGGCCAGGGGGAATCAGCCCCAGCATTTT
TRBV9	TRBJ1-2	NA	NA	CASSMPGRGGYTF	TGTGCCAGCAGCATGCCCGGGCGCGGGGGCTACACCTTC
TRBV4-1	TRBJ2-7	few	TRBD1	CASSRPAGQGSYEQYF	TGCGCCAGCAGCCGCCCAGCGGGACAGGGCTCCTACGAGCAGTACTTC
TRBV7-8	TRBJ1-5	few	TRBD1	CASRPRGRGANSNQPQHF	TGTGCCAGCAGACCTAGGGGGCGAGGAGCTAATAGCAATCAGCCCCAGCATTTT
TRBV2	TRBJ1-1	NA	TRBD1	CASSDWTGRTEAFF	TGTGCCAGCAGTGACTGGACAGGGCGGACTGAAGCTTTCTTT
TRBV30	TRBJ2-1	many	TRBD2	CASHGLAGGHWFF	TGTGCCTCCCACGGACTAGCGGGAGGCCACTGGTTCTTC
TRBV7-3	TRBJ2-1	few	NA	CASSLNSGGNEQFF	TGTGCCAGCAGCTTAAACAGTGGTGGGAATGAGCAGTTCTTC
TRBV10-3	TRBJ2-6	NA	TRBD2	CAISQLAGASSGANVLTF	TGTGCCATCAGTCAGCTAGCGGGGGCGTCCTCTGGGGCCAACGTCCTGACTTTC
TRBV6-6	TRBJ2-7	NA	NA	CASKAGPYEQYF	TGTGCCAGCAAGGCGGGGCCTTACGAGCAGTACTTC
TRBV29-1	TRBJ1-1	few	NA	CSVEDNSYTEAFF	TGCAGCGTTGAAGATAACAGTTACACTGAAGCTTTCTTT
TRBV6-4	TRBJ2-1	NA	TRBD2	CASFSGRDNEQFF	TGTGCCAGCTTTAGCGGGAGGGACAATGAGCAGTTCTTC
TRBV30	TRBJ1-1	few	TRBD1	CAWTYRGRGTEAFF	TGTGCCTGGACCTACAGGGGGCGCGGCACTGAAGCTTTCTTT